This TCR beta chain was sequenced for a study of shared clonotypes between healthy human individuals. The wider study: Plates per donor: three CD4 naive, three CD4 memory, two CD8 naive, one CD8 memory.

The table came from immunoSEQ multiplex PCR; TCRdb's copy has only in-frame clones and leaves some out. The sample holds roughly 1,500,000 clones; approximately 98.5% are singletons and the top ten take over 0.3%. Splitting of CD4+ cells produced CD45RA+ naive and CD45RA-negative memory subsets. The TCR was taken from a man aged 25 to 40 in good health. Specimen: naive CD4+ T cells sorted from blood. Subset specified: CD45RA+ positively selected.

CDR3 in amino acids: CASSYSNPAGLYGYTF. The CDR3, as DNA: TGTGCCAGCAGTTACTCGAATCCAGCAGGGCTCTATGGCTACACCTTC. The chain recombines TRBV6-5 with TRBJ1-2, with D perhaps TRBD1 (5 bases). CDR1 is MNHEY and CDR2 is SVGAGI in the germline V gene. Trimming pared 0 bases from V and 4 bases from J, leaving 15 bases between. The CDR3 contains 16 residues.